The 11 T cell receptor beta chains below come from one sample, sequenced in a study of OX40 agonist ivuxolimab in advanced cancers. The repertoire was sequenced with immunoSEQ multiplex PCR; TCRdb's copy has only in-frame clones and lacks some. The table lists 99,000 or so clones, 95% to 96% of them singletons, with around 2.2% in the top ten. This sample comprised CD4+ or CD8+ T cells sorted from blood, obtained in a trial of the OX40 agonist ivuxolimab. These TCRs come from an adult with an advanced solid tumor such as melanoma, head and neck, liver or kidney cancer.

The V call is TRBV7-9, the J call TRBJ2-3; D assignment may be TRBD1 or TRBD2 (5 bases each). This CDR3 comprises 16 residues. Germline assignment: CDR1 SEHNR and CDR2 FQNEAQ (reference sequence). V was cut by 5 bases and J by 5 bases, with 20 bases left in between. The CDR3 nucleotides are TGTGCCAGCAGCACCGGGACCGCCGGTTTGGGAGATACGCAGTATTTT. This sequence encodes CASSTGTAGLGDTQYF.

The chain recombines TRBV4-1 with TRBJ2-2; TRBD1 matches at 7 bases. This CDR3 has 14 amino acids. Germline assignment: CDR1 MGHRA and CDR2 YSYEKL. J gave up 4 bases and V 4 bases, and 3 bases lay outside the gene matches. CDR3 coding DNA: TGCGCCAGCAGCCCGGGACAGACCACCGGGGAGCTGTTTTTT. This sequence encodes CASSPGQTTGELFF.

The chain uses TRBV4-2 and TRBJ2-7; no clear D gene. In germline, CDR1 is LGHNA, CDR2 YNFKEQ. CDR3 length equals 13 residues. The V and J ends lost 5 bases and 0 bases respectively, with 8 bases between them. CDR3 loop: CASSFGPSYEQYF. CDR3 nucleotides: TGTGCCAGCAGCTTCGGGCCCTCCTACGAGCAGTACTTC.

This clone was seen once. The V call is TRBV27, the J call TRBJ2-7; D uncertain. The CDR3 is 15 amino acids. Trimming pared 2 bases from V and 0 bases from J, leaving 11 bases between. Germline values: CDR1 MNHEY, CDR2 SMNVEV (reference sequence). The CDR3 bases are TGTGCCAGCAGTTTAATGGGTGGAAGCTCCTACGAGCAGTACTTC. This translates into CASSLMGGSSYEQYF.

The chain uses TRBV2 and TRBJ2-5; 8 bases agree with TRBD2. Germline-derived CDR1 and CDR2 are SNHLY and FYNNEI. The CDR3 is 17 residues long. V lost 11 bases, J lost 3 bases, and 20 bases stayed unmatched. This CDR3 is CAGRAGGLVTGEETQYF. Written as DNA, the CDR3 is TGTGCCGGACGGGCCGGGGGACTAGTCACTGGGGAAGAGACCCAGTACTTC. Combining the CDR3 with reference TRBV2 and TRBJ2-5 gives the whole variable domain EPEVTQTPSHQVTQMGQEVILRCVPISNHLYFYWYRQILGQKVEFLVSFYNNEISEKSEIFDDQFSVERPDGSNFTLKIRSTKLEDSAMYFCAGRAGGLVTGEETQYFGPGTRLLVL.

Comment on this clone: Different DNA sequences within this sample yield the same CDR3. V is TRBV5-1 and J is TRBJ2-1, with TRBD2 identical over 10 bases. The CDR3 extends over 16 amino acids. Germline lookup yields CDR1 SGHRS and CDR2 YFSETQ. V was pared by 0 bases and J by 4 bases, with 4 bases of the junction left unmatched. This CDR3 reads CASSLALAGSYNEQFF. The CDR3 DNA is TGCGCCAGCAGCTTGGCACTAGCGGGGTCGTACAATGAGCAGTTCTTC.

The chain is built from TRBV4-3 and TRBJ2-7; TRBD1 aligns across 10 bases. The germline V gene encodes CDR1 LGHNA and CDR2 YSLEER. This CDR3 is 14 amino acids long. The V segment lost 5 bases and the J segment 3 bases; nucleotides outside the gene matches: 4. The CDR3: CASSAGQGVYEQYF. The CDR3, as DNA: TGCGCCAGCAGCGCCGGACAGGGGGTCTACGAGCAGTACTTC.

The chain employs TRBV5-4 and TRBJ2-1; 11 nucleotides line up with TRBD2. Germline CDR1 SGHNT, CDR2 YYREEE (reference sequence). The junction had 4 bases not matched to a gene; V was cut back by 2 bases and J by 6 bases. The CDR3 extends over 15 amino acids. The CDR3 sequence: CASSFSGRDLNEQFF. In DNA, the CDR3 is TGTGCCAGCAGCTTTAGCGGGAGGGATCTCAATGAGCAGTTCTTC.

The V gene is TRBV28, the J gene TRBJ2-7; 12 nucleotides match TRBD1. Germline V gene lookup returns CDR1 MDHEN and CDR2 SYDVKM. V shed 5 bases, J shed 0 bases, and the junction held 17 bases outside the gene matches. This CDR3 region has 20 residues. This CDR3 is CASSLPGTGGLLTYSYEQYF. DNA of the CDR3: TGTGCCAGCAGTCTCCCCGGGACAGGGGGCCTCTTGACCTACTCCTACGAGCAGTACTTC.

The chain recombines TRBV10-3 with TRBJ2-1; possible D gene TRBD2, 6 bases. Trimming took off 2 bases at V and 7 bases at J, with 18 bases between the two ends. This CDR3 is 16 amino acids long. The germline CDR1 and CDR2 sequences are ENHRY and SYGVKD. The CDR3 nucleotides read TGTGCCATCAGTGAGCCGACATACGGACTACTGAATGAGCAGTTCTTC. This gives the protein CAISEPTYGLLNEQFF.

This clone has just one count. This CDR3 is CASSDLGRGGNEQFF. For the CDR3, the DNA is TGTGCCAGCAGTGATTTGGGGAGAGGGGGCAATGAGCAGTTCTTC. The chain has TRBV6-4 and TRBJ2-1; maybe TRBD1 (6 bases). The CDR3 is made up of 15 amino acids. Trimming stripped 3 bases from V and 6 bases from J, with 15 bases between. Germline assignment: CDR1 MRHNA and CDR2 SNTAGT.